This T cell receptor (beta chain) originates from a study of T cell repertoires in cytomegalovirus infection. Study context: The public TCR beta signatures pointed to both CMV infection and matching HLA type.

Points from the study as a whole: HLA-C-restricted CMV clonotypes gave the most frequent clonotype in two of eight donors. Accumulated public TCR beta family frequency recognized individuals carrying CMV together with the relevant HLA.

This clonotype was observed at least ten times. What it recognizes is unknown. Losses at the gene ends were 5 bases for V and 9 bases for J; bases not matched to a gene: 6. The CDR3 runs 13 residues. CDR1 and CDR2 from the germline V gene are SGHTA and FQGNSA. Via MiXCR, TCRdb re-called the reads, giving one row per CDR3 protein. The table has 250,000 to 400,000 distinct CDR3 sequences, roughly 25% seen once. The source is a human donor in good health (CMV status not recorded). Some clones in this sample may be carry-over from other donors' samples. Here the sequenced sample was cultured PBMCs, taken from culture after CMV antigen stimulation. The gene calls are TRBV7-2 and TRBJ2-1; TRBD2 matches 8 bases. The chain's CDR3 is CASSPPREGEQFF. The CDR3, as DNA: TGTGCCAGCAGCCCCCCTCGGGAGGGTGAGCAGTTCTTC.